This TCR beta chain derives from a study of read filtering for tumor transcriptome and immune sequencing. Looking at the study overall: Revised staging placed fewer than ten patients in R-ISS I, about 16 in II, more than five in III. DNase treatment preceded whole-transcriptome library preparation.

This clonotype was counted between two and nine times. No antigen is known for it. This CDR3 has 15 amino acids. Trimming cost V 3 bases and J 1 base, with 13 bases left between them. Germline CDR1 reads DFQATT; CDR2 reads SNEGSKA (reference sequence). Regarding the study as a whole: The sorted CD138-negative fraction was a mixed bone marrow immune population, not purified T cells. Correlation between methods rose after single-read clonotypes were removed.

From 300 to 400 ng of RNA, a library with molecular barcoded alpha/delta and beta/gamma adaptors was made. TCRdb used MiXCR to reprocess the reads, holding one entry per CDR3 protein. The table shows 49,000 or so distinct CDR3 sequences, with 9.5% to 15% occurring only once. V is TRBV20-1 and J is TRBJ1-3, with a possible D match to TRBD1 (5 bases). The sequence was obtained from a donor aged 40 or over with multiple myeloma. The specimen was a population of CD138-negative cells sorted from bone marrow. The CDR3 region has the DNA TGCAGTGCTAGCGACCGTCGGGGGTCTGGAAACACCATATATTTT. Amino acids: CSASDRRGSGNTIYF.